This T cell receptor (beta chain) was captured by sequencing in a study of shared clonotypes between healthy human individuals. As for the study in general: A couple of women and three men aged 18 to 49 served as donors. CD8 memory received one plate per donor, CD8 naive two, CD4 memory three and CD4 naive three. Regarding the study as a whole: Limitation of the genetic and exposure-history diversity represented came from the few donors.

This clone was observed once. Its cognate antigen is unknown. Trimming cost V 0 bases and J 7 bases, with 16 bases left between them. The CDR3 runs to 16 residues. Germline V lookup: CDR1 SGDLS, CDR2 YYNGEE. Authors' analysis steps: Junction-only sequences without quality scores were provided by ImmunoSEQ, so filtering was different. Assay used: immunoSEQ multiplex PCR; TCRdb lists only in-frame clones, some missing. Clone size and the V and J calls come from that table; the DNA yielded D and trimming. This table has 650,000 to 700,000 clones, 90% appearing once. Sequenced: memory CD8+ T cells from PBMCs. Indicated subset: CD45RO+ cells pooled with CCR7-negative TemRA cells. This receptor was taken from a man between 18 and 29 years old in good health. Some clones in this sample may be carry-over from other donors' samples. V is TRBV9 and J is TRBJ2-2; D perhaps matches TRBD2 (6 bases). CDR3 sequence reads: CASSVGTKSTGGELFF. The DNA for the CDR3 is TGTGCCAGCAGCGTAGGGACTAAGAGCACAGGCGGGGAGCTGTTTTTT. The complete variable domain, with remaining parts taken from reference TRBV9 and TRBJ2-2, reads DSGVTQTPKHLITATGQRVTLRCSPRSGDLSVYWYQQSLDQGLQFLIQYYNGEERAKGNILERFSAQQFPDLHSELNLSSLELGDSALYFCASSVGTKSTGGELFFGEGSRLTVL.